The T cell receptor (beta chain) described here comes from a study of a mutant IDH1 vaccine in newly diagnosed glioma. For the study at large: Patients under treatment included 62.5% males and 37.5% females and had a mean age of approximately 43 years.

V trimming: 4 bases; J trimming: 2 bases; junction bases outside the gene matches: 9. The germline CDR1 and CDR2 sequences are SGHAT and FQNNGV. The CDR3 length is 17 residues. The assay was immunoSEQ multiplex PCR, and TCRdb's table has in-frame clones only and misses some. The table has tens of thousands of clones, around four fifths seen once. Comment on this clone: The antigen is undetermined.

Regarding time point: week 35, safety follow-up. Each dose delivered 300 ug of mutant IDH1 20-mer peptide subcutaneously with imiquimod. The patients received vaccinations eight times, in weeks 1, 3, 5, 7, 11, 15, 19 and 23. The donors had new WHO grade 3 or 4 astrocytomas; these were IDH1-mutant and ATRX-lost. The gene calls are TRBV11-2 and TRBJ2-5, with 11 bases identical to TRBD2. The clonotype was recovered from a man in his forties with glioma. Some clones in this sample may be carry-over from other donors' samples. Sequencing was performed on PBMCs, taken from a glioma patient whose treatment included an IDH1 peptide vaccine. The CDR3 DNA reads TGTGCCAGCAGCTGGTTAGGGTCTAGCGGGGGGCAAGAGACCCAGTACTTC. Protein: CASSWLGSSGGQETQYF. Filled out from reference TRBV11-2 and TRBJ2-5, the complete variable domain reads EAGVAQSPRYKIIEKRQSVAFWCNPISGHATLYWYQQILGQGPKLLIQFQNNGVVDDSQLPKDRFSAERLKGVDSTLKIQPAKLEDSAVYLCASSWLGSSGGQETQYFGPGTRLLVL.